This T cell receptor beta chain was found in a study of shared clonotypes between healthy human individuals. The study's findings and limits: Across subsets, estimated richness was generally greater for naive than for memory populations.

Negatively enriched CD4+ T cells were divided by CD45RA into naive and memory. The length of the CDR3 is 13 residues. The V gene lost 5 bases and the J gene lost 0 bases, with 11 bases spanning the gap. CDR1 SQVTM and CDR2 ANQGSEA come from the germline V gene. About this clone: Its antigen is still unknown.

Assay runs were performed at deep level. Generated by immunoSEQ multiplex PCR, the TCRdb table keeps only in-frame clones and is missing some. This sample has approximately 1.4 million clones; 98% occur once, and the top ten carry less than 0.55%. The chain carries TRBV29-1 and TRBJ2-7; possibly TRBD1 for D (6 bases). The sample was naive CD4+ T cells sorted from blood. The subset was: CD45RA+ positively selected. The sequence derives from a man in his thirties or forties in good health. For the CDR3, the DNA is TGCAGCGTTACACAGGGCTTCTCCTACGAGCAGTACTTC. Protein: CSVTQGFSYEQYF.